Sequencing of this T cell receptor (beta chain) was carried out in a study of blood T cell repertoires in COVID-19. V lost 3 bases and J lost 2, with 18 bases in between. CDR3 length: 17 residues. CDR1 and CDR2 (germline): KGHSH, LQKENI. Libraries were prepared by immunoSEQ multiplex PCR; TCRdb keeps only in-frame clonotypes and omits some of them. The sample records 300,000 to 350,000 clones, 75% to 90% being singletons. The sample taken for sequencing was PBMCs or T cells enriched from blood (not recorded which). The V call is TRBV18, the J call TRBJ2-3; D is possibly TRBD2 (6 bases). The receptor comes from a man in his thirties or forties who had recovered from COVID-19. CDR3 DNA: TGTGCCAGCTCACCCAACAGAGGAGGGGCCTACACAGATACGCAGTATTTT. Translating it yields CASSPNRGGAYTDTQYF. Filled out from reference TRBV18 and TRBJ2-3, the complete variable domain reads NAGVMQNPRHLVRRRGQEARLRCSPMKGHSHVYWYRQLPEEGLKFMVYLQKENIIDESGMPKERFSAEFPKEGPSILRIQQVVRGDSAAYFCASSPNRGGAYTDTQYFGPGTRLTVL.